The 18 T cell receptor beta chains given below trace back to one sample, sequenced in a study of blood T cell repertoires in COVID-19. TCRdb's copy holds only in-frame clones and misses some; the assay was immunoSEQ multiplex PCR. This table has some 350,000 clones, around nine tenths appearing once. What was sequenced was peripheral blood. These receptors came from a young woman who had recovered from COVID-19.

V and J are TRBV29-1 and TRBJ1-1, with a weak D call TRBD1 (6 bases). The CDR3 loop spans 13 amino acids. The V and J ends lost 4 bases and 4 bases respectively, with 13 bases between them. From germline, CDR1 is SQVTM and CDR2 ANQGSEA. The CDR3 loop reads CSVVVRDTTEAFF. CDR3 DNA: TGCAGCGTTGTAGTTCGGGACACCACTGAAGCTTTCTTT.

This sequence joins TRBV5-1 and TRBJ2-2; D remains unclear. The germline V gene encodes CDR1 SGHRS and CDR2 YFSETQ. The CDR3 extends over 15 amino acids. The ends were cut back, 4 bases at V and 1 base at J, with 11 bases in the middle. The CDR3 sequence is CASSQFAKNTGELFF. The DNA of the CDR3 is TGCGCCAGCAGCCAATTCGCTAAGAACACCGGGGAGCTGTTTTTT.

This rearrangement joins TRBV15 to TRBJ2-1; the match to TRBD1 covers 7 bases. The ends lost 0 bases at V and 12 bases at J; junction bases unmatched: 14. The CDR3 consists of 16 residues. CDR1 and CDR2 (germline): LNHNV, YYDKDF (reference sequence). As DNA, the CDR3 is TGTGCCACCAGCAGAGATCCCATTAGAGACAGGGAGCGGCAGTTCTTC. Its protein product is CATSRDPIRDRERQFF.

This sequence joins TRBV30 and TRBJ1-2; D might be TRBD1 (6 bases). V lost 4 bases, J lost 8 bases, and 17 bases lay in between. This CDR3 comprises 13 residues. The germline V gene has CDR1 GTSNPN and CDR2 SVGIG (reference sequence). The CDR3 sequence is CAWKSTGYGGYTF. For the CDR3, the DNA is TGTGCCTGGAAATCCACAGGGTATGGAGGCTACACCTTC. Supplemented by reference TRBV30 and TRBJ1-2, the full variable domain reads SQTIHQWPATLVQPVGSPLSLECTVEGTSNPNLYWYRQAAGRGLQLLFYSVGIGQISSEVPQNLSASRPQDRQFILSSKKLLLSDSGFYLCAWKSTGYGGYTFGSGTRLTVV.

This sequence joins TRBV19 and TRBJ1-2; D perhaps matches TRBD1 (5 bases). V was cut by 3 bases and J by 8 bases, with 13 bases left in between. Germline V gene sequence: CDR1 LNHDA, CDR2 SQIVND (reference sequence). The CDR3 is made up of 13 amino acids. CDR3 protein: CASSIHPGGGYTF. The CDR3 nucleotides are TGTGCCAGTAGTATCCATCCCGGGGGGGGCTACACCTTC. Combining the CDR3 with reference TRBV19 and TRBJ1-2 gives the whole variable domain DGGITQSPKYLFRKEGQNVTLSCEQNLNHDAMYWYRQDPGQGLRLIYYSQIVNDFQKGDIAEGYSVSREKKESFPLTVTSAQKNPTAFYLCASSIHPGGGYTFGSGTRLTVV.

This chain links TRBV2 with TRBJ1-3; 7 bases fit TRBD1. Per the germline V gene, CDR1 is SNHLY and CDR2 is FYNNEI. V shed 6 bases and J 4 bases; nucleotides not matched to a gene: 9. The CDR3 has 15 residues. CDR3 in DNA: TGTGCCAGCAGCAGGGACAGAATACGGGGAAACACCATATATTTT. Encoded protein: CASSRDRIRGNTIYF.

This chain's CDR3 is CASNRDITDTQYF. The CDR3 region has the DNA TGCGCCAGTAACAGGGATATCACAGATACGCAGTATTTT. The V and J genes are TRBV5-1 and TRBJ2-3; maybe TRBD1 (6 bases). The germline gives CDR1 SGHRS, CDR2 YFSETQ. The CDR3 loop spans 13 amino acids. Trimming left V 8 bases short and J 2 bases short, with 12 bases between. The variable domain in full, completed from reference TRBV5-1 and TRBJ2-3, reads KAGVTQTPRYLIKTRGQQVTLSCSPISGHRSVSWYQQTPGQGLQFLFEYFSETQRNKGNFPGRFSGRQFSNSRSEMNVSTLELGDSALYLCASNRDITDTQYFGPGTRLTVL.

The rearrangement links TRBV7-6 to TRBJ1-3; D remains ambiguous. The CDR3 covers 15 residues. Germline CDR1 reads SGHVS; CDR2 reads FNYEAQ. Trimming took off 5 bases at V and 2 bases at J, with 13 bases between the two ends. CDR3 protein: CASSPGTHPGNTIYF. The CDR3 DNA follows: TGTGCCAGCAGCCCGGGAACCCATCCTGGAAACACCATATATTTT.

The chain recombines TRBV19 with TRBJ1-2; D gene unclear. Germline assignment: CDR1 LNHDA and CDR2 SQIVND (reference sequence). V was cut by 7 bases and J by 1 base, with 7 bases left in between. The CDR3 sequence is 12 residues long. Here the CDR3 DNA reads TGTGCCAGTACAGCGATTAACTATGGCTACACCTTC. It encodes CASTAINYGYTF. Full variable domain (rest looked up from reference TRBV19 and TRBJ1-2): DGGITQSPKYLFRKEGQNVTLSCEQNLNHDAMYWYRQDPGQGLRLIYYSQIVNDFQKGDIAEGYSVSREKKESFPLTVTSAQKNPTAFYLCASTAINYGYTFGSGTRLTVV.

The chain uses TRBV19 and TRBJ2-1; 7 nucleotides line up with TRBD2. CDR1 and CDR2 from the germline V gene are LNHDA and SQIVND (reference sequence). There are 15 residues in the CDR3. V trimming: 2 bases; J trimming: 3 bases; junction bases outside the gene matches: 4. For the CDR3, the DNA is TGTGCCAGTAGTATAAACGGCGGGAGCTACAATGAGCAGTTCTTC. As protein: CASSINGGSYNEQFF.

V usage is TRBV7-2 and J usage is TRBJ2-1; 8 bases align to TRBD2. The trim removed 3 bases at V and 7 bases at J, leaving 11 bases unmatched. In germline, CDR1 is SGHTA, CDR2 FQGNSA. The CDR3 loop spans 16 amino acids. The CDR3 is CASSFRSGGRRNEQFF. The DNA of the CDR3 is TGTGCCAGCAGCTTTAGGTCGGGAGGGCGCCGAAATGAGCAGTTCTTC.

The chain is built from TRBV7-2 and TRBJ2-1; TRBD2 agrees at 7 bases. The J segment lost 3 bases and the V segment lost 1 base, leaving 6 bases of the junction unmatched. Per the germline V gene, CDR1 is SGHTA and CDR2 is FQGNSA. There are 16 residues in the CDR3. As DNA, the CDR3 is TGTGCCAGCAGCTTAGTCTTACTAGCGAGCTACAATGAGCAGTTCTTC. This codes for CASSLVLLASYNEQFF.

This chain joins TRBV18 and TRBJ1-1; unclear D gene. CDR1 is KGHSH, CDR2 LQKENI, per germline. V was shortened by 6 bases and J by 6 bases, with 20 bases between the two germline ends. CDR3 length equals 15 residues. The CDR3 spells CASSPFIGRSPEAFF. The DNA for the CDR3 is TGTGCCAGCTCCCCTTTTATAGGGAGAAGTCCTGAAGCTTTCTTT.

The CDR3 nucleotides are TGTGCCAGCAGCATCATCCAGGGGGCTGGGGGTGGCTACACCTTC. Amino acids: CASSIIQGAGGGYTF. The chain combines TRBV7-2 with TRBJ1-2, with 8 positions matching TRBD1. V was clipped by 5 bases and J by 7 bases; unmatched bases: 12. In germline, CDR1 is SGHTA, CDR2 FQGNSA. This CDR3 is built from 15 residues. Together with reference TRBV7-2 and TRBJ1-2, the CDR3 gives the full variable domain: GAGVSQSPSNKVTEKGKDVELRCDPISGHTALYWYRQSLGQGLEFLIYFQGNSAPDKSGLPSDRFSAERTGGSVSTLTIQRTQQEDSAVYLCASSIIQGAGGGYTFGSGTRLTVV.

The chain couples TRBV5-6 to TRBJ2-2; 7 bases align to TRBD2. J was trimmed by 4 bases and V by 1 base; bases with no gene match: 7. Per germline, CDR1 SGHDT and CDR2 YYEEEE. The CDR3 contains 16 residues. DNA of the CDR3: TGTGCCAGCAGCTTGAGAGGGAGGGTCGGCACCGGGGAGCTGTTTTTT. Translation gives CASSLRGRVGTGELFF.

This chain connects TRBV2 to TRBJ1-2; no reliable D call. CDR3 length: 16 residues. Germline V gene data show CDR1 as SNHLY and CDR2 as FYNNEI. V lost 3 bases, J lost 8 bases, and 22 bases lay in between. The DNA of the CDR3 is TGTGCCAGCAGTGATGGCCTTGGATCACGGCAGGCCGGCTACACCTTC. This encodes CASSDGLGSRQAGYTF.

V is TRBV6-5 and J is TRBJ1-4; D is uncertain. The CDR3 loop spans 14 amino acids. V lost 5 bases and J lost 8, with 15 bases in between. Germline CDR1 and CDR2: MNHEY and SVGAGI. Here the CDR3 DNA reads TGTGCCAGCAGTCCGGACTGGAAAACGGAAAAACTGTTTTTT. This codes for CASSPDWKTEKLFF.

The chain links TRBV12-3 or TRBV12-4 to TRBJ2-5; tentative D call: TRBD2 (5 bases). There are 12 residues in the CDR3. Trimming took off 5 bases at V and 5 bases at J, with 9 bases between the two ends. This chain's CDR3 is CASSEQRETQYF. The CDR3 nucleotides are TGTGCCAGCAGTGAGCAGCGGGAGACCCAGTACTTC.